This passage covers 6 T cell receptor beta chains from one sample sequenced in a study of blood T cells in healthy people across ages. Through a sample-barcoded 5' primer and a J-beta primer mix, a second PCR was run for roughly 7 to 12 cycles. TCRdb called the 5' RACE reads again in MiXCR, with one record for every CDR3 protein. The repertoire holds 1.5 million to 2 million distinct CDR3 sequences, with about two fifths as singletons. The source material was blood. The receptors stem from a human donor in good health.

Only a few counts were recorded for this clonotype. This chain links TRBV7-2 with TRBJ2-7, with D maybe TRBD2 (6 bases). The J call may be mistaken, given a closer DNA end match to TRBJ2-5. Germline CDR1 reads SGHTA; CDR2 reads FQGNSA. The length of the CDR3 is 14 residues. CDR3 loop: CASSWGERGETQYF. The CDR3 DNA sequence: TGTGCCAGCAGCTGGGGGGAAAGGGGAGAGACCCAGTACTTC.

V usage is TRBV29-1 and J usage is TRBJ1-1; TRBD1 aligns across 11 bases. CDR3 length: 18 residues. The J segment lost 4 bases and the V segment lost 6 bases, leaving 19 bases of the junction unmatched. In germline, CDR1 is SQVTM, CDR2 ANQGSEA. This CDR3 reads CSVGTPRSWGQGGTEAFF. CDR3 bases: TGCAGCGTAGGGACACCCCGATCGTGGGGACAGGGGGGCACTGAAGCTTTCTTT.

This clonotype occurred a few times. V gene TRBV10-3 combines with J gene TRBJ2-6; TRBD1 matches 8 bases. From germline, CDR1 is ENHRY and CDR2 SYGVKD. The CDR3 contains 16 residues. Losses at the gene ends were 3 bases for V and 2 bases for J; bases not matched to a gene: 3. Here the CDR3 reads CAISEPRGPGANVLTF. Here the CDR3 DNA reads TGTGCCATCAGTGAACCCAGGGGGCCTGGGGCCAACGTCCTGACTTTC.

This clonotype turned up a few times. V gene TRBV14 combines with J gene TRBJ1-1; possibly TRBD1 for D (6 bases). The V gene's germline CDR1 is SGHDN and CDR2 FVKESK. This CDR3 has 16 residues. V was pared by 4 bases and J by 0 bases, with 15 bases between. The CDR3 DNA is TGTGCCAGCAGCCTTCGTTTGGGGGCAGTGAACACTGAAGCTTTCTTT. This gives the protein CASSLRLGAVNTEAFF.

The chain combines TRBV4-3 with TRBJ1-1, with TRBD1 matching 7 bases. CDR1 is LGHNA and CDR2 is YSLEER in the germline V gene. This CDR3 contains 18 residues. J was trimmed by 5 bases and V by 3 bases; bases with no gene match: 18. CDR3 amino acids: CASSHGASRGIEKTEAFF. The CDR3 DNA follows: TGCGCCAGCAGCCATGGTGCCTCCAGGGGGATTGAGAAGACTGAAGCTTTCTTT.

The gene calls are TRBV9 and TRBJ2-7; 7 positions agree with TRBD1. The V and J ends lost 0 bases and 2 bases, in that order; junction bases with no gene match: 5. Germline CDR1 reads SGDLS; CDR2 reads YYNGEE. CDR3 length: 15 residues. As DNA, the CDR3 is TGTGCCAGCAGCGTAGGGGACAGTCGTACCTACGAGCAGTACTTC. It yields the protein CASSVGDSRTYEQYF.